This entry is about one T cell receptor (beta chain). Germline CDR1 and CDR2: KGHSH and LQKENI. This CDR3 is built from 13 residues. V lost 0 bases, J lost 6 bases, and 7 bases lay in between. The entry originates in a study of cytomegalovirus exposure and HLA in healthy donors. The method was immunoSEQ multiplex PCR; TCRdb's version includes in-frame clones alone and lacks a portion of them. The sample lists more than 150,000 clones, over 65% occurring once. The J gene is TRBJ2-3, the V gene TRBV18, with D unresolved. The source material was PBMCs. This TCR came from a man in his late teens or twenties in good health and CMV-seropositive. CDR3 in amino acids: CASSPPTRDTQYF. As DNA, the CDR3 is TGTGCCAGCTCACCACCTACTCGCGATACGCAGTATTTT.